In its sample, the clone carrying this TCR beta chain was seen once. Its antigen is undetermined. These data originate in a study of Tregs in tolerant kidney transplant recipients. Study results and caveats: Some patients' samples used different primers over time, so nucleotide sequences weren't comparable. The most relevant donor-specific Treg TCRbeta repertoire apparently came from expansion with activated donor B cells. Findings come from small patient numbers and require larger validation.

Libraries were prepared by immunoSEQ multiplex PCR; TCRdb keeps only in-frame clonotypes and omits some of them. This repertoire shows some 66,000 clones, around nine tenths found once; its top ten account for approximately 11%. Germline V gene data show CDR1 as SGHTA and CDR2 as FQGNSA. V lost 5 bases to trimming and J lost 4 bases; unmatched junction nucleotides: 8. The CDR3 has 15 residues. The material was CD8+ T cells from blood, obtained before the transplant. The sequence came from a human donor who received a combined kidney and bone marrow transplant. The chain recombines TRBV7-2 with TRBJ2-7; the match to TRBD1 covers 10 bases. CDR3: CASSGGQGLWYEQYF. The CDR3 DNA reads TGTGCCAGCAGCGGGGGACAGGGGCTCTGGTACGAGCAGTACTTC.